This TCR beta chain was recovered during a study of OX40 agonist ivuxolimab in advanced cancers. In the case of this clone: Its antigen is undetermined.

Using immunoSEQ multiplex PCR, the repertoire was profiled, and TCRdb retains in-frame clones only, with some absent. This table holds 100,000 or so clones, roughly nine tenths found once. Germline V gene sequence: CDR1 MNHEY, CDR2 SVGAGI. The CDR3 contains 15 residues. J lost 3 bases, V lost 6 bases, and 5 bases had no gene match. Notes on the study in general: CD4+ and CD8+ blood T cells expanded clonally by week 6 at 0.1 to 3.0 mg/kg.

The sample here was CD4+ or CD8+ T cells sorted from blood, taken in a trial of the OX40 agonist ivuxolimab. The clonotype was recovered from an adult with an advanced solid tumor such as melanoma, head and neck, liver or kidney cancer. The chain carries TRBV6-5 and TRBJ2-3; 11 nucleotides line up with TRBD2. CDR3 protein: CASSRLAGLTDTQYF. In DNA form, the CDR3 reads TGTGCCAGCAGCAGACTAGCGGGACTAACAGATACGCAGTATTTT.